Sequencing of this T cell receptor (beta chain) was carried out in a study of T cell responses to AZD1222 COVID-19 vaccine. Study observations and caveats: An increase in Spike-specific TCR breadth and depth was observed after two AZD1222 doses. Among the donors, most were white British and more were female, and clonal diversity was possibly underestimated. Targeting of unmutated variant regions was reportedly seen in nearly half of spike-specific TCRs.

In the case of this clone: Its antigen is unknown.

The CDR3 is made up of 16 amino acids. J lost 4 bases, V lost 5 bases, and 10 bases had no gene match. Germline lookup yields CDR1 MNHEY and CDR2 SMNVEV (reference sequence). Some clones are missing from TCRdb's copy, which holds only in-frame ones; the method was immunoSEQ multiplex PCR. Of over 150,000 clones listed, about nine tenths are singletons. The specimen comprised peripheral blood, sampled on day 0 of AZD1222 vaccination. The TCR was taken from an adult in good health. V and J are TRBV27 and TRBJ1-3, with 8 bases lining up with TRBD1. This chain's CDR3 is CASSKTGGRAGNTIYF. CDR3 in DNA: TGTGCCAGCAGTAAAACAGGGGGACGAGCAGGAAACACCATATATTTT.